These 21 T cell receptor beta chains originate from one sample sequenced in a study of cytomegalovirus exposure and HLA in healthy donors. Use of 60 Vbeta and 13 Jbeta primers characterized the PCR. Repertoires were generated with immunoSEQ multiplex PCR, while TCRdb's copy carries only in-frame clones and drops some. In the table there are 75,000 to 95,000 clones, approximately 80% of which are singletons. Sample: PBMCs. The receptors come from a man in his fifties in good health and CMV-seronegative.

The V call is TRBV27, the J call TRBJ1-2; D perhaps matches TRBD1 (6 bases). The ends were cut back, 4 bases at V and 7 bases at J, with 22 bases in the middle. This CDR3 spans 16 amino acids. Germline values: CDR1 MNHEY, CDR2 SMNVEV (reference sequence). The CDR3: CASSSSTGGRSSGYTF. The CDR3 coding sequence is TGTGCCAGCAGTTCCTCGACGGGGGGGCGGTCAAGTGGCTACACCTTC.

J is TRBJ2-7 and V is TRBV15; D is unresolved. V shed 2 bases and J shed 3 bases, with 8 bases lying between them. CDR1 and CDR2 from the germline V gene are LNHNV and YYDKDF (reference sequence). The CDR3 is made up of 13 amino acids. CDR3 in amino acids: CATSRRFVYEQYF. The CDR3 DNA reads TGTGCCACCAGCAGACGGTTTGTCTACGAGCAGTACTTC.

The rearrangement links TRBV6-4 to TRBJ2-1; D not resolved. Trimming shortened V by 5 bases and J by 2 bases, and 13 bases separated the two germline ends. The germline gives CDR1 MRHNA, CDR2 SNTAGT. The CDR3 loop spans 15 amino acids. CDR3 residues: CASSPDQAPYNEQFF. The CDR3 coding sequence is TGTGCCAGCAGTCCAGACCAGGCCCCCTACAATGAGCAGTTCTTC.

The chain uses TRBV7-2 and TRBJ2-2; D possibly corresponds to TRBD2 (6 bases). V shed 5 bases and J shed 6 bases, with 16 bases lying between them. The germline V gene encodes CDR1 SGHTA and CDR2 FQGNSA. CDR3 length: 15 residues. CDR3: CASSPRRGWAGELFF. Here the CDR3 DNA reads TGTGCCAGCAGCCCACGGAGGGGATGGGCCGGGGAGCTGTTTTTT.

V usage is TRBV5-5 and J usage is TRBJ1-1, with D possibly TRBD1 on 5 matching bases. Per the germline V gene, CDR1 is SGHKS and CDR2 is YYEKEE (reference sequence). The length of the CDR3 is 12 residues. V was shortened by 0 bases and J by 7 bases, with 7 bases between the two germline ends. In nucleotides, the CDR3 is TGTGCCAGCAGCTTGGCAGGGTTTGAAGCTTTCTTT. It encodes CASSLAGFEAFF.

This clone has only one observation. J is TRBJ2-6 and V is TRBV30, with 8 bases matching TRBD2. Germline CDR1 and CDR2: GTSNPN and SVGIG (reference sequence). This CDR3 region has 16 residues. Losses at the gene ends were 3 bases for V and 0 bases for J; bases not matched to a gene: 4. CDR3 sequence: CAWSGGGISGANVLTF. The CDR3 DNA reads as TGTGCCTGGAGCGGGGGGGGCATCTCTGGGGCCAACGTCCTGACTTTC.

This clone was observed a few times. This rearrangement joins TRBV4-3 to TRBJ2-2, with TRBD1 as a possible D gene (8 bases). The CDR3 has 16 residues. Germline loops: CDR1 LGHNA, CDR2 YSLEER. Trimming cost V 2 bases and J 3 bases, with 13 bases left between them. In DNA form, the CDR3 reads TGCGCCAGCAGCCAATTCACAGGGGGGGACACCGGGGAGCTGTTTTTT. It encodes CASSQFTGGDTGELFF.

The genes are TRBV19 and TRBJ1-6; TRBD1 matches 10 bases. V was pared by 6 bases and J by 8 bases, with 7 bases of the junction left unmatched. Per the germline V gene, CDR1 is LNHDA and CDR2 is SQIVND (reference sequence). This CDR3 is 15 amino acids long. This CDR3 is CASSSYGQGDSPLHF. DNA for the CDR3: TGTGCCAGTAGCAGTTACGGACAGGGGGATTCACCCCTCCACTTT. Drawing the rest from reference TRBV19 and TRBJ1-6, the complete variable domain is DGGITQSPKYLFRKEGQNVTLSCEQNLNHDAMYWYRQDPGQGLRLIYYSQIVNDFQKGDIAEGYSVSREKKESFPLTVTSAQKNPTAFYLCASSSYGQGDSPLHFGNGTRLTVT.

The chain combines TRBV6-5 with TRBJ2-7; TRBD2 matches at 8 bases. The trim removed 0 bases at V and 4 bases at J, leaving 5 bases unmatched. This CDR3 region has 15 residues. Germline V gene lookup returns CDR1 MNHEY and CDR2 SVGAGI. CDR3 in DNA: TGTGCCAGCAGTTACTCGCTTGCGGGAGGTTACGAGCAGTACTTC. It encodes CASSYSLAGGYEQYF.

This clone is a singleton in its sample. The chain joins TRBV7-2 to TRBJ1-6; possibly TRBD1 for D (5 bases). The CDR3 has 14 amino acids. V was pared by 5 bases and J by 9 bases, with 14 bases between. The germline gives CDR1 SGHTA, CDR2 FQGNSA. CDR3 sequence (DNA): TGTGCCAGCAGCGCCCTCAGGGTCGGTTCACCCCTCCACTTT. It yields the protein CASSALRVGSPLHF.

Comments on this clone: One end of the junction varies from germline; a read error may be responsible. The chain employs TRBV12-5 and TRBJ1-6; 8 bases line up with TRBD1. The CDR3 spans 16 residues. From germline, CDR1 is LGHNT and CDR2 FRNRAP. The CDR3 region has the DNA TGTGCTAATGGTTTGGGACAGGTAACTAGTGATTCACCCCTCCACTTT. As protein: CANGLGQVTSDSPLHF.

The CDR3 DNA follows: TGTGCCTGGACAGGGGGCTCTTCTTCGGAGTACACCTTC. This codes for CAWTGGSSSEYTF. The rearrangement uses TRBV30 and TRBJ1-2, with 8 bases identical to TRBD1. Germline values: CDR1 GTSNPN, CDR2 SVGIG (reference sequence). The CDR3 consists of 13 residues. J was trimmed by 11 bases and V by 4 bases; bases with no gene match: 12. Looking up the rest from reference TRBV30 and TRBJ1-2 gives the full variable domain: SQTIHQWPATLVQPVGSPLSLECTVEGTSNPNLYWYRQAAGRGLQLLFYSVGIGQISSEVPQNLSASRPQDRQFILSSKKLLLSDSGFYLCAWTGGSSSEYTFGSGTRLTVV.

This clone was seen just once. This rearrangement joins TRBV10-3 to TRBJ1-5, with D unclear. Trimming removed 2 bases from V and 8 bases from J, with 13 bases in between. Germline CDR1 is ENHRY and CDR2 is SYGVKD. The CDR3 covers 14 residues. The CDR3 nucleotides are TGTGCCATCAGTGAGCGTGGCAACGGAGAGCCCCAGCATTTT. Protein sequence: CAISERGNGEPQHF.

This sequence joins TRBV5-5 and TRBJ1-3; possibly TRBD1 for D (5 bases). This CDR3 spans 17 amino acids. V lost 0 bases to trimming and J lost 2 bases, with 15 bases between them. Germline CDR1 and CDR2: SGHKS and YYEKEE (reference sequence). The CDR3 is CASSLGGGQSTGNTIYF. The CDR3 DNA sequence: TGTGCCAGCAGCTTGGGGGGCGGCCAGTCTACTGGAAACACCATATATTTT.

The V call is TRBV19, the J call TRBJ1-1; D not resolved. Per the germline V gene, CDR1 is LNHDA and CDR2 is SQIVND (reference sequence). The CDR3 loop spans 14 amino acids. Trimming cost V 0 bases and J 3 bases, with 8 bases left between them. CDR3 coding DNA: TGTGCCAGTAGTATAGATGAAGAGTACACTGAAGCTTTCTTT. It encodes CASSIDEEYTEAFF.

The rearrangement joins TRBV30 to TRBJ2-7; TRBD1 might be the D (5 bases). Trimming took off 7 bases at V and 2 bases at J, with 18 bases between the two ends. This CDR3 has 14 amino acids. CDR1 GTSNPN and CDR2 SVGIG come from the germline V gene (reference sequence). CDR3: CAYGHPRMPYEQYF. As DNA, the CDR3 is TGTGCCTATGGACACCCGAGGATGCCCTACGAGCAGTACTTC.

This clone occurred once. V is TRBV5-1 and J is TRBJ1-1; TRBD1 matches 7 bases. Trimming took 1 base from V and 5 from J; bases not matched to a gene: 5. CDR3 size: 14 residues. Germline CDR1 and CDR2: SGHRS and YFSETQ. The CDR3 is CASSLYRGGTEAFF. The CDR3, as DNA: TGCGCCAGCAGCTTGTACAGGGGAGGTACTGAAGCTTTCTTT.

V and J are TRBV30 and TRBJ1-4; TRBD1 matches 10 bases. The CDR3 loop spans 15 amino acids. Losses at the gene ends were 2 bases for V and 8 bases for J; bases not matched to a gene: 8. Germline V gives CDR1 GTSNPN, CDR2 SVGIG (reference sequence). CDR3 amino acids: CAWSPLDRGSEKLFF. CDR3 in DNA: TGTGCCTGGAGTCCCTTGGACAGGGGGAGCGAAAAACTGTTTTTT.

This chain joins TRBV5-1 and TRBJ2-7, with 8 bases aligning to TRBD1. The CDR3 is 14 residues long. From germline, CDR1 is SGHRS and CDR2 YFSETQ. Trimming removed 3 bases from V and 6 bases from J; junction bases left unmatched: 8. The CDR3 DNA follows: TGCGCCAGCAGCTCCGGACAGGGCTCGGCCGAGCAGTACTTC. This codes for CASSSGQGSAEQYF.

This rearrangement joins TRBV6-4 to TRBJ1-2, with TRBD1 identical over 9 bases. Trimming took 6 bases from V and 5 from J; bases not matched to a gene: 10. The CDR3 has 15 amino acids. CDR1 and CDR2 (germline): MRHNA, SNTAGT. CDR3 in amino acids: CASRGQGGLRYGYTF. The CDR3, as DNA: TGTGCCAGCAGGGGACAGGGAGGTTTGAGGTATGGCTACACCTTC.

The chain is built from TRBV5-4 and TRBJ1-1; 9 positions match TRBD1. The V segment lost 4 bases and the J segment 1 base; nucleotides outside the gene matches: 8. The CDR3 runs 16 residues. Germline loops: CDR1 SGHNT, CDR2 YYREEE (reference sequence). CDR3 amino acids: CASSDRDRVRNTEAFF. The CDR3 bases are TGTGCCAGCAGCGACCGGGACAGGGTTAGGAACACTGAAGCTTTCTTT.